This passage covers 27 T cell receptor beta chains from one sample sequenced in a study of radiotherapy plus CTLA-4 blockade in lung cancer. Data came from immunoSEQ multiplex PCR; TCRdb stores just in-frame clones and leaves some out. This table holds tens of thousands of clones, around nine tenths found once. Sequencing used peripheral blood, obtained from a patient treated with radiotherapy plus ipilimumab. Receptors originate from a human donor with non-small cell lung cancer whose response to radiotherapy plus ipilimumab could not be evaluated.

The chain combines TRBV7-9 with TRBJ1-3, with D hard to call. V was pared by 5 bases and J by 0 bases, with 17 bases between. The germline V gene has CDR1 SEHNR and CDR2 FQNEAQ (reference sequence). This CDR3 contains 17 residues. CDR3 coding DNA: TGTGCCAGCAGCACCCCCGCCCCGAGGGTCTCTGGAAACACCATATATTTT. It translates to CASSTPAPRVSGNTIYF.

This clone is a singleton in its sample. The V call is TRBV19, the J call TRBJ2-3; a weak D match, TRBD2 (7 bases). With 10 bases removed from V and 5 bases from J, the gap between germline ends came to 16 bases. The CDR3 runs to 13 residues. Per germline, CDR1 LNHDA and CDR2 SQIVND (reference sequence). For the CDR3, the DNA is TGTGCCACAACAGGGAGGGGGAGAGATACGCAGTATTTT. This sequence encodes CATTGRGRDTQYF.

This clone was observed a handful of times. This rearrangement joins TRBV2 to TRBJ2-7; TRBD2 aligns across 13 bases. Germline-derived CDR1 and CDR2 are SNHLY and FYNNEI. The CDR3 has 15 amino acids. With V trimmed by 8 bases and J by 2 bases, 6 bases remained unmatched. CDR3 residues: CASFPGTSGTYEQYF. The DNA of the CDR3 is TGTGCCAGCTTCCCCGGGACTAGCGGGACCTACGAGCAGTACTTC.

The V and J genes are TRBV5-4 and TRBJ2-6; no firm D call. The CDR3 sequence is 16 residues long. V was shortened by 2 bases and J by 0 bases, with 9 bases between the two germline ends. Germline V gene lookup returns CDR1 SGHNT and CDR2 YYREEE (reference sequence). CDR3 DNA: TGTGCCAGCAGCTTCGGTGAAGCCTCTGGGGCCAACGTCCTGACTTTC. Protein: CASSFGEASGANVLTF.

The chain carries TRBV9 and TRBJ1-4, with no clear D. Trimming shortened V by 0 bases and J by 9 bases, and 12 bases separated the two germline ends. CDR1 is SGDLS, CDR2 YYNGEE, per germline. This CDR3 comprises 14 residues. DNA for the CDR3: TGTGCCAGCAGCGTAGACGCCCATGAGAAAAAACTGTTTTTT. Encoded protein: CASSVDAHEKKLFF. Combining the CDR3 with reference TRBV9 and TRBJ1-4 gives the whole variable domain DSGVTQTPKHLITATGQRVTLRCSPRSGDLSVYWYQQSLDQGLQFLIQYYNGEERAKGNILERFSAQQFPDLHSELNLSSLELGDSALYFCASSVDAHEKKLFFGSGTQLSVL.

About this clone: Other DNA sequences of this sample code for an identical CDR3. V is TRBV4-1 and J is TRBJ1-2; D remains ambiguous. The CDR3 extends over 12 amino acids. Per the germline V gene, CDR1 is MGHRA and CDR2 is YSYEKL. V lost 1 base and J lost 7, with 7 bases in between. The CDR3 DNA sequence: TGCGCCAGCAGCCAAGTGCGTAGTGGCTACACCTTC. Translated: CASSQVRSGYTF.

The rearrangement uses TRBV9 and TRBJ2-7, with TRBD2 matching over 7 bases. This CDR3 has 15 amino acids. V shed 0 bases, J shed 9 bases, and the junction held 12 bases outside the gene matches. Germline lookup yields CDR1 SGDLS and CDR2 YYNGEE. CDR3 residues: CASSVGSGTPYPQYF. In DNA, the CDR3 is TGTGCCAGCAGCGTAGGGAGCGGGACCCCTTATCCGCAGTACTTC.

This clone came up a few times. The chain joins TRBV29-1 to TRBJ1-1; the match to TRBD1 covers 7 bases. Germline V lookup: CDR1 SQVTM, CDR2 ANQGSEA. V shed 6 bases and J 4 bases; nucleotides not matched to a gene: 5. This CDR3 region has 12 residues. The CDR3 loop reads CSVLQGRTEAFF. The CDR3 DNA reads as TGCAGCGTCCTACAGGGGCGCACTGAAGCTTTCTTT.

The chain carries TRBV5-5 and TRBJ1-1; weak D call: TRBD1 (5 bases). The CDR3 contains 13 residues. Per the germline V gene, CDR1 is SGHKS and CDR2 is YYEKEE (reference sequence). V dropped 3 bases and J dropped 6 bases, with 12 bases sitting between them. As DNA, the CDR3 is TGTGCCAGCAGCTCGGTGGGGGAGGCTGAAGCTTTCTTT. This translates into CASSSVGEAEAFF.

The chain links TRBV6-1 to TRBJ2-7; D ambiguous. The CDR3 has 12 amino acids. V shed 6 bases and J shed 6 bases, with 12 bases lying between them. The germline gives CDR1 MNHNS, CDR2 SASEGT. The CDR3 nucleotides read TGTGCCAGCAGAGAGTACGCCGCCGAGCAGTACTTC. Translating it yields CASREYAAEQYF.

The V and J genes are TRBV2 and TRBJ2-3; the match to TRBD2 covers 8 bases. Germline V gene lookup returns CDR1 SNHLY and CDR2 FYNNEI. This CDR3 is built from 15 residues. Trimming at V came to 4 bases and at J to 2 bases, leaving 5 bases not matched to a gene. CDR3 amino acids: CASSAGGGYTDTQYF. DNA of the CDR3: TGTGCCAGCAGTGCCGGGGGGGGTTACACAGATACGCAGTATTTT. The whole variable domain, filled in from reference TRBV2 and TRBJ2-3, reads EPEVTQTPSHQVTQMGQEVILRCVPISNHLYFYWYRQILGQKVEFLVSFYNNEISEKSEIFDDQFSVERPDGSNFTLKIRSTKLEDSAMYFCASSAGGGYTDTQYFGPGTRLTVL.

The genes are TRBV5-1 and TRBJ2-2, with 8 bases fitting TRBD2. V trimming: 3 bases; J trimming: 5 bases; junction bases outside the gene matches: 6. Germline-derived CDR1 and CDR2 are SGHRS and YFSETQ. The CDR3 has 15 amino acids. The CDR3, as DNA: TGCGCCAGCAGCTCTGGCGGGGGGAGTACCGGGGAGCTGTTTTTT. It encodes CASSSGGGSTGELFF. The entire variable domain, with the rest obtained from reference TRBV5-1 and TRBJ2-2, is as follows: KAGVTQTPRYLIKTRGQQVTLSCSPISGHRSVSWYQQTPGQGLQFLFEYFSETQRNKGNFPGRFSGRQFSNSRSEMNVSTLELGDSALYLCASSSGGGSTGELFFGEGSRLTVL.

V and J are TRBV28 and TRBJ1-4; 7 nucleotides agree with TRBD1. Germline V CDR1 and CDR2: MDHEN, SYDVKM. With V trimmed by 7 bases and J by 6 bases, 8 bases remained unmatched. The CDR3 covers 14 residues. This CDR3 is CASTSVGQDEKLFF. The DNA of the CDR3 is TGTGCCAGCACCTCGGTCGGACAGGATGAAAAACTGTTTTTT. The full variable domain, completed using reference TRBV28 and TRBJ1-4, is DVKVTQSSRYLVKRTGEKVFLECVQDMDHENMFWYRQDPGLGLRLIYFSYDVKMKEKGDIPEGYSVSREKKERFSLILESASTNQTSMYLCASTSVGQDEKLFFGSGTQLSVL.

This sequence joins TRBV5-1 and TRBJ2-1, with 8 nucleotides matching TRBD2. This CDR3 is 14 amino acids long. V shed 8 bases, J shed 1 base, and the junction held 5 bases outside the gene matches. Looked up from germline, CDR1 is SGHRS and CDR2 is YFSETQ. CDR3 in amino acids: CASRGGRSYNEQFF. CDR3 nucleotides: TGCGCCAGTCGGGGGGGGCGGTCCTACAATGAGCAGTTCTTC.

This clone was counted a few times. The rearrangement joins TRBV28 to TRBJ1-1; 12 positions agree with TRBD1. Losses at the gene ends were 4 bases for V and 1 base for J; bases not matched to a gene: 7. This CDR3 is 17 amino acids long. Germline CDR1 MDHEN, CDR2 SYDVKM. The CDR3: CASSSLGTGGPNTEAFF. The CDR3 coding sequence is TGTGCCAGCAGTTCCCTGGGGACAGGGGGCCCGAACACTGAAGCTTTCTTT.

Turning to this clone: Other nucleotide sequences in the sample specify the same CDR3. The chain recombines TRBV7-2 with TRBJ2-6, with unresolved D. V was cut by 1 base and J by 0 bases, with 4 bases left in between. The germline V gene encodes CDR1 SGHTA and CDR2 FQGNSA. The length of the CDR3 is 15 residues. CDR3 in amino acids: CASSLDSSGANVLTF. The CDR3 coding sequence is TGTGCCAGCAGCTTAGACAGCTCTGGGGCCAACGTCCTGACTTTC.

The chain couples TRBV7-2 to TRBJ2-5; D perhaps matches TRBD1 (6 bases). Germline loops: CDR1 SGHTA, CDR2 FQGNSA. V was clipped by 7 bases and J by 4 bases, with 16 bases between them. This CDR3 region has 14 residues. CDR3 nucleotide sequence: TGTGCCAGCACTCCCTTTGGGGGCGCAGAGACCCAGTACTTC. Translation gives CASTPFGGAETQYF.

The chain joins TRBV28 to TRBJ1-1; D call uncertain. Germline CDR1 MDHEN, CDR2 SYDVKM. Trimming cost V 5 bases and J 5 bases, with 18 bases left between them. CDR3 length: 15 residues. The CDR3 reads CASSPPTAVGTEAFF. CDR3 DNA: TGTGCCAGCAGTCCCCCCACAGCGGTCGGGACTGAAGCTTTCTTT.

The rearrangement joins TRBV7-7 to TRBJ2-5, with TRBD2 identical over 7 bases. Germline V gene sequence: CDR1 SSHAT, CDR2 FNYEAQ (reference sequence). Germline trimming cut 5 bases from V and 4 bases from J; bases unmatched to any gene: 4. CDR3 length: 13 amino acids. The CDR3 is CASSGPGGETQYF. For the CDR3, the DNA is TGTGCCAGCAGCGGTCCGGGAGGAGAGACCCAGTACTTC.

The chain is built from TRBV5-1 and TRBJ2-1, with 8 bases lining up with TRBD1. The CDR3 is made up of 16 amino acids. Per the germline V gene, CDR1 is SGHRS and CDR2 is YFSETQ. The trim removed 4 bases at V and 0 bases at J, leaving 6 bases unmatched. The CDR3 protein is CASSLQGALSYNEQFF. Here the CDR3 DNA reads TGCGCCAGCAGCCTTCAGGGGGCCCTCTCCTACAATGAGCAGTTCTTC. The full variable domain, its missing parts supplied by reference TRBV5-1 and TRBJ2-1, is KAGVTQTPRYLIKTRGQQVTLSCSPISGHRSVSWYQQTPGQGLQFLFEYFSETQRNKGNFPGRFSGRQFSNSRSEMNVSTLELGDSALYLCASSLQGALSYNEQFFGPGTRLTVL.

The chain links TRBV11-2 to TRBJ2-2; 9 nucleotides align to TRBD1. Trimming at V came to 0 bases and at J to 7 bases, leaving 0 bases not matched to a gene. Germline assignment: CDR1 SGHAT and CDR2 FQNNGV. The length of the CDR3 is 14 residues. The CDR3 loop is CASSLETGGGELFF. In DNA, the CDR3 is TGTGCCAGCAGCTTAGAGACAGGGGGCGGGGAGCTGTTTTTT.

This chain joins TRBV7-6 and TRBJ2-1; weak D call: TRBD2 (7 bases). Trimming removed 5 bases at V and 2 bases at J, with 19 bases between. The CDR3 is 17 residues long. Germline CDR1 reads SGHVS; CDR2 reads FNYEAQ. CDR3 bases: TGTGCCAGCAGCCCCCGTGTGAGGGAGGGGGCCTACAATGAGCAGTTCTTC. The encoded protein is CASSPRVREGAYNEQFF.

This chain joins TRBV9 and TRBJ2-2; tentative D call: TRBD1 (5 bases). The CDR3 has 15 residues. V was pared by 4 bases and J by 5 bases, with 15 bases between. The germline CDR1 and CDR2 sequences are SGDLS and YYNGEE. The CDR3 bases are TGTGCCAGCAGCTCCGGATTCAGGGATACCGGGGAGCTGTTTTTT. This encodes CASSSGFRDTGELFF.

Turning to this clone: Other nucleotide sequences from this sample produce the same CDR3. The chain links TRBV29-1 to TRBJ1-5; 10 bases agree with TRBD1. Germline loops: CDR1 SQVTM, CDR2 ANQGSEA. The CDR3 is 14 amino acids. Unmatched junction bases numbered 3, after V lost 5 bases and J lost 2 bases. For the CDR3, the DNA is TGCAGCGTTACCGGGACAGGGGGCAATCAGCCCCAGCATTTT. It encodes CSVTGTGGNQPQHF.

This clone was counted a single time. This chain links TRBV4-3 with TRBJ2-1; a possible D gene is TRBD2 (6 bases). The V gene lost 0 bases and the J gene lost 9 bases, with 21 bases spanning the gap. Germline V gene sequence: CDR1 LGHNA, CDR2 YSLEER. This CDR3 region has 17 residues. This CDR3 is CASSQEALSVGGSEQFF. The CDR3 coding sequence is TGCGCCAGCAGCCAAGAAGCCTTAAGCGTGGGGGGAAGTGAGCAGTTCTTC.

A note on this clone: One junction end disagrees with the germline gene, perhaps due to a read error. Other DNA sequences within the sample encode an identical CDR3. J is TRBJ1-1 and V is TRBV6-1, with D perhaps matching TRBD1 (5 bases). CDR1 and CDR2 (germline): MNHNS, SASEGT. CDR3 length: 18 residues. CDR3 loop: CASSEFGGWRGLNTEAFF. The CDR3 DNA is TGCGCCAGCAGTGAATTCGGGGGATGGCGGGGCCTGAACACTGAAGCTTTCTTT.

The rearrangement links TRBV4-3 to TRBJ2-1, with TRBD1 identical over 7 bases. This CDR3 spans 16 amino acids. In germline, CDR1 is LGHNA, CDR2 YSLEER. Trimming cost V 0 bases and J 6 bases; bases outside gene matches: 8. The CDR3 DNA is TGCGCCAGCAGCCAAGACCGTACCGGGACAGCCAATGAGCAGTTCTTC. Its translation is CASSQDRTGTANEQFF.